This T cell receptor beta chain was sequenced during a study of shared clonotypes between healthy human individuals. Comments on this clone: The antigen is undetermined.

Overall study findings and caveats: In a few donors, approximately 5% of naive CD4 clonotypes appeared in common. In contrast to clonotypes shared by all four donors, non-shared clonotypes had lower generation probabilities.

As defined, naive CD8 cells were CD45RO-negative and positively selected for CCR7, with terminally differentiated effector memory CD45RA+ cells excluded. The repertoire was sequenced with immunoSEQ multiplex PCR; TCRdb's copy has only in-frame clones and lacks some. The sample has about 700,000 clones, about 90% seen once. Sequencing was done on a sample of naive CD8+ T cells sorted from blood. The TCR was taken from a young man in good health.

CDR3 in DNA: TGTGCCAGCAGTGCACTTCCCCACAATGAGCAGTTCTTC. Its translation: CASSALPHNEQFF. The J gene is TRBJ2-1, the V gene TRBV27; D gene uncertain. CDR1 is MNHEY, CDR2 SMNVEV, per germline (reference sequence). The CDR3 has 13 residues. V dropped 5 bases and J dropped 5 bases, with 10 bases sitting between them.